These 7 T cell receptor beta chains share one sample of origin, sequenced in a study of tumor and adjacent non-tumor tissue in lung cancer. The template was RNA from unsorted bulk tissue. A modified ARM-PCR protocol with three rounds of nested PCR amplified TCRbeta. TCRdb reprocessed the multiplex PCR reads with MiXCR, giving one entry per CDR3 protein. The repertoire holds under 150,000 distinct CDR3 sequences, with approximately 72% as singletons. Sequenced: lung tumor tissue. These receptors came from a man in his 60s with small cell lung cancer.

V usage is TRBV6-1 and J usage is TRBJ2-7, with TRBD2 as a possible D gene (6 bases). The length of the CDR3 is 15 residues. Germline CDR1 is MNHNS and CDR2 is SASEGT. The V end lost 4 bases, the J end lost 4 bases, and 17 bases lay between the germline ends. CDR3 nucleotide sequence: TGTGCCAGCAGTGTCCAGAGTGGGAGGTGGTACGAGCAGTACTTC. Amino acid sequence: CASSVQSGRWYEQYF.

About this clonotype itself: Just one base apart from a much larger clone, this may be a read error. The chain carries TRBV20-1 and TRBJ2-3; 10 nucleotides match TRBD2. The germline V gene has CDR1 DFQATT and CDR2 SNEGSKA (reference sequence). This CDR3 contains 15 residues. CDR3 residues: CSTRSPSGSGDTQYF. In nucleotides, the CDR3 is TGCAGTACTAGGAGTCCTAGCGGGAGTGGAGATACGCAGTATTTT.

V and J are TRBV13 and TRBJ1-3; D is possibly TRBD1 (6 bases). Trimming pared 5 bases from V and 0 bases from J, leaving 8 bases between. Germline V gene lookup returns CDR1 PRHDT and CDR2 FYEKMQ (reference sequence). The CDR3 loop spans 14 amino acids. The CDR3 protein is CASSETGSGNTIYF. The DNA of the CDR3 is TGTGCCAGCAGCGAGACAGGCTCTGGAAACACCATATATTTT.

About this clonotype: One end of the junction is discordant with germline, which a read error may explain. This chain connects TRBV20-1 to TRBJ2-3; D may be TRBD2 (8 bases). CDR1 and CDR2 from the germline V gene are DFQATT and SNEGSKA (reference sequence). The CDR3 extends over 15 amino acids. This CDR3 is CSARRAGEGTDTQYF. The CDR3 DNA reads TGCAGTGCCCGCCGAGCGGGAGAAGGGACAGATACTCAGTATTTT.

DNA for the CDR3: TGTGCCAGCAGTTCCTGCCCGATAGCAGAGACCCAGTACTTC. Encoded protein: CASSSCPIAETQYF. The chain carries TRBV6-1 and TRBJ2-5; D unclear. V lost 5 bases and J lost 4, with 14 bases in between. Germline CDR1 and CDR2: MNHNS and SASEGT. This CDR3 comprises 14 residues.

At least ten counts were recorded for this clonotype. The rearrangement joins TRBV28 to TRBJ2-2, with D possibly TRBD2 on 5 matching bases. Germline loops: CDR1 MDHEN, CDR2 SYDVKM. This CDR3 has 13 amino acids. Trimming removed 8 bases at V and 0 bases at J, with 7 bases between. For the CDR3, the DNA is TGTGCCAGCCTGCGGGCGAACACCGGGGAGCTGTTTTTT. This codes for CASLRANTGELFF.

Comments on this clonotype: A read error is possible here, since a much larger clone lies one base away. The chain links TRBV6-1 to TRBJ1-5; a weak D match, TRBD1 (6 bases). V was pared by 7 bases and J by 5 bases, with 21 bases between. This CDR3 has 16 amino acids. Germline values: CDR1 MNHNS, CDR2 SASEGT. The CDR3 loop is CASKPGSGHRYQPQHF. The CDR3 DNA follows: TGTGCCAGCAAACCAGGATCGGGACATAGATATCAGCCCCAGCATTTT.